The clone carrying this T cell receptor (beta chain) showed up many times. The assay was immunoSEQ multiplex PCR, and TCRdb's table has in-frame clones only and misses some. The sample has over a million clones; around 78% are singletons. This sample was included in a study of shared clonotypes between healthy human individuals. This CDR3 has 13 residues. V lost 0 bases, J lost 10 bases, and 8 bases lay in between. CDR1 is SGHRS and CDR2 is YFSETQ in the germline V gene. Sequencing was done on a sample of memory CD4+ T cells from PBMCs. Described subset: CD45RA-negative fraction. The chain employs TRBV5-1 and TRBJ1-6; maybe TRBD1 (5 bases). The TCR was taken from a man between 18 and 35 years old in good health. Some clones in this sample may be carry-over from other donors' samples. The CDR3 region has the DNA TGCGCCAGCAGCTTGGAAGGGGTCTCACCCCTCCACTTT. This encodes CASSLEGVSPLHF.